This T cell receptor (beta chain) was recorded in a study of cytomegalovirus exposure and HLA in healthy donors. The CDR3 is 11 amino acids. Germline loops: CDR1 DFQATT, CDR2 SNEGSKA (reference sequence). Trimming cost V 6 bases and J 5 bases; bases outside gene matches: 2. The PCR ran on 60 Vbeta and 13 Jbeta primers. Using immunoSEQ multiplex PCR, the repertoire was profiled, and TCRdb retains in-frame clones only, with some absent. The sample lists around 150,000 clones; about 88% were seen once. This chain uses TRBV20-1 with TRBJ2-5; 8 nucleotides match TRBD1. The material sequenced was PBMCs. The sequence derives from a man aged 18 to 35 in good health and CMV-seropositive. CDR3 loop: CSAWTGETQYF. CDR3 nucleotide sequence: TGCAGTGCCTGGACAGGGGAGACCCAGTACTTC.